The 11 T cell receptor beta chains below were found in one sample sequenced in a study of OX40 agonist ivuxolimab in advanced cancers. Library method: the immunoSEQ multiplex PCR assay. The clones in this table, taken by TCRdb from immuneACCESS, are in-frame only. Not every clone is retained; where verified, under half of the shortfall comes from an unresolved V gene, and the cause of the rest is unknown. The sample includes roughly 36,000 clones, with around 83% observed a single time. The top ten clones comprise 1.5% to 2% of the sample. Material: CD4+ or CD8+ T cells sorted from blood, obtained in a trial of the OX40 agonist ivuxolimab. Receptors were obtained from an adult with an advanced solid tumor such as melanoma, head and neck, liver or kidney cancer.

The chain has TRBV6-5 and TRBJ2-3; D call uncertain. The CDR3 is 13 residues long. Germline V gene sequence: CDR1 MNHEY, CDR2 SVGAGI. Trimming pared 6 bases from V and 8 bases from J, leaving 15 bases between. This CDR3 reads CASRLAGFATQYF. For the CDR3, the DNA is TGTGCCAGCAGGTTAGCCGGGTTTGCTACGCAGTATTTT.

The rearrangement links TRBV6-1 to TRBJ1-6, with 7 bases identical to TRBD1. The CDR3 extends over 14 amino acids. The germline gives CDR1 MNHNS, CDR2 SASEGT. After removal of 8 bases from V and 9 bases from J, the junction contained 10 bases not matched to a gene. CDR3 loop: CASCRDSGPSPLHF. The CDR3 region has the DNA TGTGCCAGCTGCAGGGACAGCGGACCTTCACCCCTCCACTTT.

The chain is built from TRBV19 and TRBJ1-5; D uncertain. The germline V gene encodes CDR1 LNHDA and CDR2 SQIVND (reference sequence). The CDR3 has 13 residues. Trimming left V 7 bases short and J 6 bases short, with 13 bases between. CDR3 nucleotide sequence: TGTGCCAGTAAAGTATCGGACTTTCAGCCCCAGCATTTT. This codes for CASKVSDFQPQHF.

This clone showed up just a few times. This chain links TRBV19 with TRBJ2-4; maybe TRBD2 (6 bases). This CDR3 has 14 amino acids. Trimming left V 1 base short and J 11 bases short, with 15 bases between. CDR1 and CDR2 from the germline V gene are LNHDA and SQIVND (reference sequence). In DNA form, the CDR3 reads TGTGCCAGTAGTATAGCGGAGGGTTTAGCTGTTCAGTACTTC. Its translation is CASSIAEGLAVQYF.

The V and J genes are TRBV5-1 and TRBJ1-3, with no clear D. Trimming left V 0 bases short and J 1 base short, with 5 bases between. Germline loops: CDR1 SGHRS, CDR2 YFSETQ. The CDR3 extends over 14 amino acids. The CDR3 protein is CASSLALSGNTIYF. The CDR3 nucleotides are TGCGCCAGCAGCTTGGCGTTGTCTGGAAACACCATATATTTT. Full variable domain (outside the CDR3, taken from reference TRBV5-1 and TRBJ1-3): KAGVTQTPRYLIKTRGQQVTLSCSPISGHRSVSWYQQTPGQGLQFLFEYFSETQRNKGNFPGRFSGRQFSNSRSEMNVSTLELGDSALYLCASSLALSGNTIYFGEGSWLTVV.

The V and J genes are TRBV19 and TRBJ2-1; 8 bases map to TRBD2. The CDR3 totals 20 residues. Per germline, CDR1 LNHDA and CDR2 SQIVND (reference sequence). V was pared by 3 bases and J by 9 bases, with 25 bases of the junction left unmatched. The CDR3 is CASSILVSPPPAGVPAEQFF. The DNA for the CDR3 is TGTGCCAGTAGTATTTTGGTCAGTCCCCCCCCAGCGGGAGTACCTGCTGAGCAGTTCTTC.

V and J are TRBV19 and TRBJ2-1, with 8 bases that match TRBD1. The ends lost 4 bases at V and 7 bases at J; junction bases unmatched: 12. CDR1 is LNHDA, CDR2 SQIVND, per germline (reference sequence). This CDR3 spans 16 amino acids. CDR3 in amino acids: CASSRYPGTGRNEQFF. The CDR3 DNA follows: TGTGCCAGTAGTAGATACCCGGGGACAGGCCGGAATGAGCAGTTCTTC.

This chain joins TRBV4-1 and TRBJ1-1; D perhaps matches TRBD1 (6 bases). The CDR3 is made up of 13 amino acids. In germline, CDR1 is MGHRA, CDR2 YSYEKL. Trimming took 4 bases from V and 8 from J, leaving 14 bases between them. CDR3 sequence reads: CASSLRTAAEAFF. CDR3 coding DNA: TGCGCCAGCAGCCTCAGGACAGCCGCCGAAGCTTTCTTT.

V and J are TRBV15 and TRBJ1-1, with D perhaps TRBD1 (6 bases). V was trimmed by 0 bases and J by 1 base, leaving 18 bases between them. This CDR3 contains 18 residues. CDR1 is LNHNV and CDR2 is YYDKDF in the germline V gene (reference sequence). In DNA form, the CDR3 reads TGTGCCACCAGCAGAGAAAAGTGGGGGGCAGGGGAGAACACTGAAGCTTTCTTT. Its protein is CATSREKWGAGENTEAFF.

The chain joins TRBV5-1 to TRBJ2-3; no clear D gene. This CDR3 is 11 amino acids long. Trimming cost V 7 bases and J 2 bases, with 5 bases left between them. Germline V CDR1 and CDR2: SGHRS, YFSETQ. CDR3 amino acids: CASRYTDTQYF. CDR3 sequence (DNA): TGCGCCAGCCGATACACAGATACGCAGTATTTT.

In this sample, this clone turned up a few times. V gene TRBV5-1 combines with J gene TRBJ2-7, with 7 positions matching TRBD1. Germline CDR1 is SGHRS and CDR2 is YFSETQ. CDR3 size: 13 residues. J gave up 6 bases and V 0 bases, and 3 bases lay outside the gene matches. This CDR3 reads CASSLGTGPEQYF. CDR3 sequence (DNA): TGCGCCAGCAGCTTGGGGACAGGTCCCGAGCAGTACTTC. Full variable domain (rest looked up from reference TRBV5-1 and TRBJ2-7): KAGVTQTPRYLIKTRGQQVTLSCSPISGHRSVSWYQQTPGQGLQFLFEYFSETQRNKGNFPGRFSGRQFSNSRSEMNVSTLELGDSALYLCASSLGTGPEQYFGPGTRLTVT.